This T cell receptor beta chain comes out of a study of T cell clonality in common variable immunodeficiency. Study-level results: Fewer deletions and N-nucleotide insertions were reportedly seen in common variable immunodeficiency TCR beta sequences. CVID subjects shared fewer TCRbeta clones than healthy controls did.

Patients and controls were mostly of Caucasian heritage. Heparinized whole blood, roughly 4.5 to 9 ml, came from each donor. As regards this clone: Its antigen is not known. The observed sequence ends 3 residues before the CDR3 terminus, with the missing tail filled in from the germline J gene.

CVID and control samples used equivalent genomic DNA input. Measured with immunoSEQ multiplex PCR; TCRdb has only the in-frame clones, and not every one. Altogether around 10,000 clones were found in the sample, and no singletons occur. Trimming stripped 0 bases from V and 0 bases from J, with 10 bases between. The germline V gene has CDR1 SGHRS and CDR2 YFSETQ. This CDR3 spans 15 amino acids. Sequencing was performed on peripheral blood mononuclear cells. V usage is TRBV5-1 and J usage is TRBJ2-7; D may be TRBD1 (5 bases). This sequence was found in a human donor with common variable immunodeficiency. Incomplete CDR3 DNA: TGCGCCAGCAGCTTGGGGACAACGAGCTCCTACGAG. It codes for CASSLGTTSSYE. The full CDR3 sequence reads CASSLGTTSSYEQYF.